This T cell receptor (beta chain) was sequenced during a study of post-analysis software for immune sequencing data. Overall study findings and caveats: A handful of TRBV segments were significantly more frequent in patients than in controls. TRBV5-6, TRBV5-1 and TRBV20-1 were among these segments.

Concerning this clonotype: What it binds is unknown.

Prepared TCR beta cDNA libraries contained unique molecular identifiers. TCRdb analysed the PCR reads with MiXCR anew, one entry per CDR3 protein. The sample includes around 400,000 distinct CDR3 sequences, 35% to 45% of them seen just once. From germline, CDR1 is SEHNR and CDR2 FQNEAQ (reference sequence). This CDR3 has 15 amino acids. V was pared by 4 bases and J by 8 bases, with 11 bases of the junction left unmatched. The sequencing input was blood. The sequence derives from a girl aged 2-15 years with multiple sclerosis. This rearrangement joins TRBV7-9 to TRBJ2-1, with TRBD1 matching 7 bases. CDR3 sequence reads: CASSSTGVQSDEQFF. The DNA for the CDR3 is TGTGCCAGCAGCTCAACAGGGGTCCAATCCGATGAGCAGTTCTTC.